The subject of this entry is one T cell receptor beta chain. As yet, its antigen is unknown. The sample comes from a study of cytomegalovirus exposure and HLA in healthy donors. Study-level results: TCR association rates varied by HLA locus in a later analysis, with DRB1 highest and HLA-C lowest. Fewer N-insertions (relative to the approximately 700-donor mean) were reportedly seen in an Asian-associated ancestry cluster in a later analysis. Cytomegalovirus status was reportedly diagnosed by the classifier with high specificity and sensitivity.

The CDR3 length is 14 residues. The junction had 8 bases not matched to a gene; V was cut back by 4 bases and J by 8 bases. Germline lookup yields CDR1 SGHRS and CDR2 YFSETQ. Primers: 60 Vbeta forward and 13 Jbeta reverse. Some clones are missing from TCRdb's copy, which holds only in-frame ones; the method was immunoSEQ multiplex PCR. This table has just over 95,000 clones, around 84% appearing once. This chain uses TRBV5-1 with TRBJ2-1; TRBD2 aligns across 8 bases. The material sequenced was PBMCs. The clonotype comes from a woman aged 40 to 50 in good health and CMV-seropositive. The chain's CDR3 is CASSKGTRGDEQFF. The CDR3 coding sequence is TGCGCCAGCAGCAAGGGGACTAGAGGGGATGAGCAGTTCTTC.